This TCR beta chain was captured by sequencing in a study of control samples from healthy donors and cancer patients. Sequencing used immunoSEQ multiplex PCR; TCRdb keeps in-frame clones, though not all of them. The sample holds some 200,000 clones, 91% seen once. The CDR3 is made up of 14 amino acids. The J segment lost 2 bases and the V segment lost 8 bases, leaving 6 bases of the junction unmatched. Germline V gene data show CDR1 as MNHEY and CDR2 as SMNVEV (reference sequence). Sequencing used blood. The clonotype originates from a woman aged 25 to 45 in good health. The chain carries TRBV27 and TRBJ1-2; 9 positions agree with TRBD1. The CDR3 reads CASGPGQGNYGYTF. The CDR3 DNA sequence: TGTGCCAGCGGCCCGGGACAGGGAAACTATGGCTACACCTTC.